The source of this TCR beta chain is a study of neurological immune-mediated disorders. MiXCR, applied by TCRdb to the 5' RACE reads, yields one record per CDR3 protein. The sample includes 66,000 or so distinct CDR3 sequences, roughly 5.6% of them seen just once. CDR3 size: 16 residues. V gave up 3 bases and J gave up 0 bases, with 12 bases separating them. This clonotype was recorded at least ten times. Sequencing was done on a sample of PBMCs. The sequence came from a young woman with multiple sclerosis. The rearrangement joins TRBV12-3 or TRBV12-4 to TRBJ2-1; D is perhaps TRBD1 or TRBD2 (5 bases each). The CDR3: CASSLGRESSYNEQFF. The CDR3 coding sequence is TGTGCCAGCAGTTTGGGCAGGGAGAGCTCCTACAATGAGCAGTTCTTC.